This TCR beta chain was documented in a study of monozygotic twins with inflammatory bowel disease. Study-level results: Clonotypes shared with others were fewer in IBD patients than in healthy twins, especially with disease activity. No detectable difference in repertoire similarity separated concordant from discordant twins, possibly as a result of limited power.

The CDR3 spans 14 residues. Germline lookup yields CDR1 SGHTA and CDR2 FQGNSA. Comment on this clonotype: The antigen is unknown.

cDNA synthesis was performed in eight separate reactions for each sample. cDNA encoding TCRalpha and TCRbeta underwent two nested PCRs of around 15 and 10 cycles, each of which was followed by bead purification. One entry per CDR3 protein, without DNA, is what TCRdb gives after re-calling the 5' RACE reads. Its listing shows approximately 150,000 distinct CDR3 sequences. What was sequenced was blood. This chain links TRBV7-2 with TRBJ1-6; as DNA is missing, the TRBD1 call by TCRdb cannot be tested. The receptor was derived from a human donor with ulcerative colitis or Crohn's disease, or a healthy co-twin of an affected twin (not recorded which). CDR3: CASRQTGGGSPLHF.